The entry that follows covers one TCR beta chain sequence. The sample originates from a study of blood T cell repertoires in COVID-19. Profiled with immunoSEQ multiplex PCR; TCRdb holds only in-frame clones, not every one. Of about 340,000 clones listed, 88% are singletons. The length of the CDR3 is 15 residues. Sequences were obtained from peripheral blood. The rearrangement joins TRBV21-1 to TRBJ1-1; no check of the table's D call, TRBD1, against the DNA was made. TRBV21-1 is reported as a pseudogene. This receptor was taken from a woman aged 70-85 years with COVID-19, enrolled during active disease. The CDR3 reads CASSLRTGRNTEAFF. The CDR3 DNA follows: TGTGCCAGCAGCCTGCGGACAGGGAGGAACACTGAAGCTTTCTTT.